This paragraph reports one TCR beta chain. The data originate from a study of CD8 T cells in Susac syndrome. Trimming shortened V by 4 bases and J by 4 bases, and 13 bases separated the two germline ends. CDR1 is SGHAT and CDR2 is FQDESV in the germline V gene (reference sequence). This CDR3 region has 14 residues. It was with random hexamers that roughly 0.5 to 1 ug RNA was reverse transcribed. TCRdb re-derived calls from the immunoSEQ multiplex PCR reads in MiXCR, one entry per CDR3 protein. Counted here are around 150,000 distinct CDR3 sequences, around 95% occurring once; the ten biggest clones make up around 0.11%.

The receptor was isolated from a human donor with multiple sclerosis. Sequencing was performed on CD4+ T cells from PBMCs. V and J are TRBV11-1 and TRBJ1-1; no reliable D call. CDR3 amino acids: CASSSDRTFTEAFF. CDR3 in DNA: TGTGCCAGCAGCTCTGACCGCACTTTCACTGAAGCTTTCTTT.